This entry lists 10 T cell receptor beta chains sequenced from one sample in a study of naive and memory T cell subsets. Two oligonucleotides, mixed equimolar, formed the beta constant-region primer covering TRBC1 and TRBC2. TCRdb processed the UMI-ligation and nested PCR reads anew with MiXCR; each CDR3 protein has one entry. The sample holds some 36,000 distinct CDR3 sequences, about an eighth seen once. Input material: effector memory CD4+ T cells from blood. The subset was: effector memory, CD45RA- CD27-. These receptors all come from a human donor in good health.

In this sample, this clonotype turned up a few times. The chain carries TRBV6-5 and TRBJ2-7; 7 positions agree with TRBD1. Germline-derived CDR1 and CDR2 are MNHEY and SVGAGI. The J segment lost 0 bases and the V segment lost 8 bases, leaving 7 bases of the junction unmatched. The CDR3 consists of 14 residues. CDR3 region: CASRTGESSYEQYF. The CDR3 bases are TGTGCCAGCCGAACAGGGGAGAGCTCCTACGAGCAGTACTTC.

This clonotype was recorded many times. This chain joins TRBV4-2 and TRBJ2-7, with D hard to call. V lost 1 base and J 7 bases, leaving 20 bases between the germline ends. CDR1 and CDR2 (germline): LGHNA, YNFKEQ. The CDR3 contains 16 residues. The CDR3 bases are TGTGCCAGCAGCCAAGGACCGCGACAAGGCCGTAGAGAGCAGTACTTC. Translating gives CASSQGPRQGRREQYF.

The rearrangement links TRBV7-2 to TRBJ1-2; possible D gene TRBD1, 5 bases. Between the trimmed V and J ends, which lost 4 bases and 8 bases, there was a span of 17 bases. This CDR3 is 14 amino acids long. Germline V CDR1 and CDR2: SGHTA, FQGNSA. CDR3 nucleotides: TGTGCCAGCAGCTCCCTCCGGGGGGTCCAGGGCTACACCTTC. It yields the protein CASSSLRGVQGYTF.

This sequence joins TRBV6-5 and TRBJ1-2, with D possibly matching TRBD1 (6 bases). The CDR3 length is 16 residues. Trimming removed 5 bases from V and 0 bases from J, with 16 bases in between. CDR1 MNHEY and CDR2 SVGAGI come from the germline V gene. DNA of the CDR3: TGTGCCAGCAGTGTCTTCTACGACAGGACTAACTATGGCTACACCTTC. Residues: CASSVFYDRTNYGYTF.

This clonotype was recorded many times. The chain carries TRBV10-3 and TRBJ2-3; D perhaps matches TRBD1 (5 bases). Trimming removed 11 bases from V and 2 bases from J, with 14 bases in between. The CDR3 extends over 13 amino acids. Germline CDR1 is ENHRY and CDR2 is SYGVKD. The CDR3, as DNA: TGTGCCTCCCGGACATACCCCACAGATACGCAGTATTTT. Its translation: CASRTYPTDTQYF.

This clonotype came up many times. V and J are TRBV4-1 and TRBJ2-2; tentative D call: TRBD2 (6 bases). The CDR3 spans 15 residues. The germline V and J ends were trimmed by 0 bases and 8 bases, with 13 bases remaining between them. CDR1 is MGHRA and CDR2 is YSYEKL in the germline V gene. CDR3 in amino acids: CASSQDSGFLGELFF. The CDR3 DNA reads TGCGCCAGCAGCCAAGATAGCGGTTTTTTGGGGGAGCTGTTTTTT.

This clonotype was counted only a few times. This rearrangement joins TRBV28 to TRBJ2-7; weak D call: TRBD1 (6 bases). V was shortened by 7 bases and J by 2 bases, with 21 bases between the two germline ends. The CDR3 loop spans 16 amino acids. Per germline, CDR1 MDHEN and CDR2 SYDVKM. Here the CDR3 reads CASTSGAGLAAYEQYF. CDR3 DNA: TGTGCCAGCACCTCAGGGGCGGGCCTAGCCGCCTACGAGCAGTACTTC. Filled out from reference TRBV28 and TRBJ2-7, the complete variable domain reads DVKVTQSSRYLVKRTGEKVFLECVQDMDHENMFWYRQDPGLGLRLIYFSYDVKMKEKGDIPEGYSVSREKKERFSLILESASTNQTSMYLCASTSGAGLAAYEQYFGPGTRLTVT.

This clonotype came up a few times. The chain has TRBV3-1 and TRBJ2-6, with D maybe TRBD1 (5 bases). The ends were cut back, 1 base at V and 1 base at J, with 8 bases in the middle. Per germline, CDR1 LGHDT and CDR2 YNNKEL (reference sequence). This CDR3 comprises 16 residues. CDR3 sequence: CASSQGGSSGANVLTF. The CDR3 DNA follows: TGTGCCAGCAGCCAAGGGGGCAGTTCTGGGGCCAACGTCCTGACTTTC.

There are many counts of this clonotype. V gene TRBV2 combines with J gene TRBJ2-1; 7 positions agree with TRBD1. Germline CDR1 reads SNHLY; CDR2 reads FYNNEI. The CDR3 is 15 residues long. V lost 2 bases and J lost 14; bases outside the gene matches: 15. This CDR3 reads CASSEPPGTGVVEFF. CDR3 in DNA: TGTGCCAGCAGTGAACCCCCGGGCACAGGGGTAGTTGAGTTCTTC.

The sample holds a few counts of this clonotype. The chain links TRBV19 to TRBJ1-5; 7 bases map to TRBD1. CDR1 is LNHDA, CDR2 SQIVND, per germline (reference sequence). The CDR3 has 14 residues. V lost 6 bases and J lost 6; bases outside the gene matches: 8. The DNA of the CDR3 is TGTGCCAGTAGGCGTACAGGGGAGGTTCAGCCCCAGCATTTT. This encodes CASRRTGEVQPQHF.